These 32 T cell receptor beta chains were sequenced from one sample in a study of CD39 and CD103 CD8 tumor-infiltrating T cells. The assay was immunoSEQ multiplex PCR, and TCRdb's table has in-frame clones only and misses some. The data hold roughly 3,000 clones, with about four fifths observed a single time. The source material was CD39- CD103- CD8+ T cells sorted from the tumor. Subset given: CD103-CD39- double-negative CD45RA- CD8 T cells. These receptor sequences come from a human donor with head and neck squamous cell carcinoma.

The rearrangement links TRBV25-1 to TRBJ2-7; maybe TRBD1 (6 bases). Trimming pared 6 bases from V and 5 bases from J, leaving 17 bases between. CDR3 length equals 14 residues. The germline gives CDR1 MGHDK, CDR2 SYGVNS. The CDR3 sequence is CASSWGQGVNEQYF. CDR3 sequence (DNA): TGTGCCAGCAGCTGGGGGCAGGGAGTAAACGAGCAGTACTTC.

This chain uses TRBV13 with TRBJ1-1, with TRBD1 matching 9 bases. Trimming took 4 bases from V and 0 from J; bases not matched to a gene: 9. The germline V gene encodes CDR1 PRHDT and CDR2 FYEKMQ (reference sequence). This CDR3 spans 17 amino acids. CDR3 sequence: CASSSRDRDIMNTEAFF. In DNA form, the CDR3 reads TGTGCCAGCAGCTCCCGGGACAGGGATATCATGAACACTGAAGCTTTCTTT.

In this sample, this clone turned up once. The rearrangement uses TRBV6-4 and TRBJ2-3; D call uncertain. CDR1 is MRHNA and CDR2 is SNTAGT in the germline V gene. The CDR3 has 13 residues. V lost 0 bases to trimming and J lost 3 bases, with 4 bases between them. The CDR3 nucleotides read TGTGCCAGCAGTGACTCGGCTACAGATACGCAGTATTTT. Its protein is CASSDSATDTQYF.

This clone was recorded a few times. The genes are TRBV11-2 and TRBJ2-1, with TRBD2 matching over 10 bases. The germline V gene has CDR1 SGHAT and CDR2 FQNNGV. Trimming at V came to 5 bases and at J to 9 bases, leaving 13 bases not matched to a gene. This CDR3 region has 16 residues. CDR3 nucleotides: TGTGCCAGCAGCCGGGAGGGGCTAGCGGGGGTGGGTGAGCAGTTCTTC. This sequence encodes CASSREGLAGVGEQFF. The entire variable domain, with the rest obtained from reference TRBV11-2 and TRBJ2-1, is as follows: EAGVAQSPRYKIIEKRQSVAFWCNPISGHATLYWYQQILGQGPKLLIQFQNNGVVDDSQLPKDRFSAERLKGVDSTLKIQPAKLEDSAVYLCASSREGLAGVGEQFFGPGTRLTVL.

This clone appeared a few times. The chain employs TRBV6-4 and TRBJ2-3; TRBD1 agrees at 10 bases. The CDR3 covers 15 residues. Trimming took 2 bases from V and 1 from J; bases not matched to a gene: 0. Per germline, CDR1 MRHNA and CDR2 SNTAGT. As DNA, the CDR3 is TGTGCCAGCAGTGACGGGACAGGGGGCACAGATACGCAGTATTTT. This codes for CASSDGTGGTDTQYF.

V and J are TRBV19 and TRBJ2-7, with D unresolved. The CDR3 contains 16 residues. Germline V gene data show CDR1 as LNHDA and CDR2 as SQIVND (reference sequence). V was cut by 6 bases and J by 5 bases, with 23 bases left in between. CDR3 in amino acids: CASSALPVGSGDEQYF. CDR3 nucleotide sequence: TGTGCCAGTAGCGCCCTCCCTGTGGGCTCAGGCGACGAGCAGTACTTC.

The chain employs TRBV27 and TRBJ2-5; 9 bases are shared with TRBD2. Germline V gene sequence: CDR1 MNHEY, CDR2 SMNVEV (reference sequence). After removal of 6 bases from V and 7 bases from J, the junction contained 18 bases not matched to a gene. There are 17 residues in the CDR3. DNA for the CDR3: TGTGCCAGCAGAGTCCGGGCGCTAGCGGGGTCAAGAGGGACCCAGTACTTC. Its protein is CASRVRALAGSRGTQYF.

V usage is TRBV5-1 and J usage is TRBJ2-3; TRBD2 aligns across 8 bases. V was pared by 6 bases and J by 3 bases, with 9 bases of the junction left unmatched. Germline CDR1 SGHRS, CDR2 YFSETQ. This CDR3 has 15 amino acids. DNA for the CDR3: TGCGCCAGCAACGGGGGGGCAGATAGGACAGATACGCAGTATTTT. Residues: CASNGGADRTDTQYF.

The V call is TRBV7-8, the J call TRBJ2-1; 11 bases are a match to TRBD2. CDR1 is SGHVS, CDR2 FQNEAQ, per germline. V was clipped by 0 bases and J by 8 bases; unmatched bases: 21. CDR3 length: 21 residues. CDR3 DNA sequence: TGTGCCAGCAGCTTAGCGCTTAGCGGGGGGGCCATAAGAATGGGAGTAGATGAGCAGTTCTTC. Residues: CASSLALSGGAIRMGVDEQFF. The whole variable domain, remainder taken from reference TRBV7-8 and TRBJ2-1, is GAGVSQSPRYKVAKRGQDVALRCDPISGHVSLFWYQQALGQGPEFLTYFQNEAQLDKSGLPSDRFFAERPEGSVSTLKIQRTQQEDSAVYLCASSLALSGGAIRMGVDEQFFGPGTRLTVL.

The chain is built from TRBV29-1 and TRBJ2-4; D is possibly TRBD2 (7 bases). CDR3 length: 14 residues. The germline V gene has CDR1 SQVTM and CDR2 ANQGSEA. The V end was cut by 7 bases, the J end by 5 bases, with 18 bases between. The CDR3 nucleotides read TGCAGCGCCCAAAAGGGGGGGGCCCAAAACATTCAGTACTTC. It encodes CSAQKGGAQNIQYF.

This clone was found once. This chain links TRBV4-3 with TRBJ1-2; D not certain. From germline, CDR1 is LGHNA and CDR2 YSLEER. The CDR3 runs 15 residues. V dropped 1 base and J dropped 1 base, with 10 bases sitting between them. The chain's CDR3 is CASSQGSSSNYGYTF. The CDR3, as DNA: TGCGCCAGCAGCCAAGGGAGCTCCAGTAACTATGGCTACACCTTC.

The chain uses TRBV2 and TRBJ1-2, with 7 bases lining up with TRBD1. The CDR3 is 17 amino acids. The J segment lost 6 bases and the V segment lost 0 bases, leaving 13 bases of the junction unmatched. From germline, CDR1 is SNHLY and CDR2 FYNNEI. CDR3 in DNA: TGTGCCAGCAGTGAAGCGTTGGCAGGGGGGTTTTCGAATGGCTACACCTTC. As protein: CASSEALAGGFSNGYTF.

The chain combines TRBV2 with TRBJ2-1; 7 nucleotides align to TRBD2. CDR1 and CDR2 from the germline V gene are SNHLY and FYNNEI. This CDR3 comprises 14 residues. The J segment lost 4 bases and the V segment lost 7 bases, leaving 7 bases of the junction unmatched. CDR3 loop: CASNAGDLYNEQFF. DNA for the CDR3: TGTGCCAGCAATGCGGGGGACCTTTACAATGAGCAGTTCTTC. Full variable domain (outside the CDR3, taken from reference TRBV2 and TRBJ2-1): EPEVTQTPSHQVTQMGQEVILRCVPISNHLYFYWYRQILGQKVEFLVSFYNNEISEKSEIFDDQFSVERPDGSNFTLKIRSTKLEDSAMYFCASNAGDLYNEQFFGPGTRLTVL.

This chain connects TRBV10-3 to TRBJ1-1; TRBD1 aligns across 8 bases. V trimming: 5 bases; J trimming: 4 bases; junction bases outside the gene matches: 6. The V gene's germline CDR1 is ENHRY and CDR2 SYGVKD. The CDR3 extends over 14 amino acids. Here the CDR3 reads CAISQGQVGTEAFF. Written as DNA, the CDR3 is TGTGCCATCAGTCAGGGACAGGTGGGCACTGAAGCTTTCTTT.

This rearrangement joins TRBV2 to TRBJ2-1, with 7 nucleotides matching TRBD1. Germline V gene sequence: CDR1 SNHLY, CDR2 FYNNEI. The ends lost 6 bases at V and 4 bases at J; junction bases unmatched: 6. The CDR3 extends over 14 amino acids. CDR3 bases: TGTGCCAGCAGCCTGACAGGGTCTTACAATGAGCAGTTCTTC. Its translation is CASSLTGSYNEQFF. Using reference TRBV2 and TRBJ2-1 for the parts outside the CDR3, the full variable domain is EPEVTQTPSHQVTQMGQEVILRCVPISNHLYFYWYRQILGQKVEFLVSFYNNEISEKSEIFDDQFSVERPDGSNFTLKIRSTKLEDSAMYFCASSLTGSYNEQFFGPGTRLTVL.

This clone was seen just once. The chain couples TRBV6-4 to TRBJ1-4, with D possibly TRBD1 on 6 matching bases. This CDR3 is 15 amino acids long. Germline V gene sequence: CDR1 MRHNA, CDR2 SNTAGT. V was pared by 2 bases and J by 7 bases, with 14 bases between. The CDR3 coding sequence is TGTGCCAGCAGTGACCGGGCTGAAGGGGGTGAAAAACTGTTTTTT. It is translated as CASSDRAEGGEKLFF.

The chain employs TRBV6-6 and TRBJ1-1, with 9 bases fitting TRBD1. V gave up 6 bases and J gave up 2 bases; unmatched junction bases: 4. The CDR3 runs 14 residues. Germline-derived CDR1 and CDR2 are MNHNY and SVGAGI (reference sequence). CDR3 nucleotide sequence: TGTGCCAGCAGAGAGGACAGGGGAAACACTGAAGCTTTCTTT. This encodes CASREDRGNTEAFF.

In its sample, this clone was seen once. The V and J genes are TRBV7-9 and TRBJ2-1, with 9 bases aligning to TRBD1. V shed 5 bases, J shed 4 bases, and the junction held 9 bases outside the gene matches. Germline V CDR1 and CDR2: SEHNR, FQNEAQ (reference sequence). This CDR3 spans 16 amino acids. The CDR3: CASSENRGPIYNEQFF. Written as DNA, the CDR3 is TGTGCCAGCAGCGAAAACAGGGGGCCAATTTACAATGAGCAGTTCTTC.

This chain connects TRBV30 to TRBJ2-7; TRBD1 is a possible D gene (5 bases). V was shortened by 2 bases and J by 6 bases, with 14 bases between the two germline ends. Germline V lookup: CDR1 GTSNPN, CDR2 SVGIG (reference sequence). The CDR3 spans 13 residues. The CDR3 DNA reads as TGTGCCTGGAGTCAGGGCCTAGGGGCCGAGCAGTACTTC. It specifies CAWSQGLGAEQYF.

V is TRBV27 and J is TRBJ2-7; 7 bases align to TRBD1. V was pared by 5 bases and J by 4 bases, with 5 bases of the junction left unmatched. The CDR3 sequence is 13 residues long. Germline V lookup: CDR1 MNHEY, CDR2 SMNVEV (reference sequence). The CDR3 is CASSLTGDYEQYF. CDR3 nucleotides: TGTGCCAGCAGTCTTACAGGGGATTACGAGCAGTACTTC.

The chain carries TRBV11-2 and TRBJ2-3; TRBD2 agrees at 13 bases. CDR1 and CDR2 from the germline V gene are SGHAT and FQNNGV. This CDR3 is 18 amino acids long. Trimming cost V 2 bases and J 6 bases; bases outside gene matches: 11. The CDR3 DNA sequence: TGTGCCAGCAGCTTAACGGAGGGACTAGCGGGGCCGGGGGATACGCAGTATTTT. It specifies CASSLTEGLAGPGDTQYF.

This clone came up a few times. The chain recombines TRBV7-8 with TRBJ2-4; D gene unclear. CDR1 and CDR2 (germline): SGHVS, FQNEAQ. CDR3 length: 16 residues. Trimming shortened V by 5 bases and J by 4 bases, and 18 bases separated the two germline ends. The CDR3 DNA is TGTGCCAGCAGCCCAAGTACCGGCCTGACAAAAAACATTCAGTACTTC. As protein: CASSPSTGLTKNIQYF.

The rearrangement joins TRBV6-1 to TRBJ2-3; maybe TRBD2 (5 bases). CDR3 length: 16 residues. Germline CDR1 is MNHNS and CDR2 is SASEGT. Trimming removed 3 bases from V and 1 base from J, with 14 bases in between. The DNA of the CDR3 is TGTGCCAGCAGTGATTCCGCGGGCCCTCGCACAGATACGCAGTATTTT. Translation gives CASSDSAGPRTDTQYF.

CDR3: CATATGSYGYTF. CDR3 nucleotides: TGTGCCACCGCAACAGGGTCGTATGGCTACACCTTC. V gene TRBV19 combines with J gene TRBJ1-2; D is perhaps TRBD1 (6 bases). Trimming stripped 10 bases from V and 5 bases from J, with 14 bases between. The CDR3 is made up of 12 amino acids. Germline values: CDR1 LNHDA, CDR2 SQIVND (reference sequence). The full variable domain, rest sourced from reference TRBV19 and TRBJ1-2, is DGGITQSPKYLFRKEGQNVTLSCEQNLNHDAMYWYRQDPGQGLRLIYYSQIVNDFQKGDIAEGYSVSREKKESFPLTVTSAQKNPTAFYLCATATGSYGYTFGSGTRLTVV.

This sequence joins TRBV2 and TRBJ2-7; possible D gene TRBD1, 5 bases. CDR1 SNHLY and CDR2 FYNNEI come from the germline V gene. The CDR3 is 14 amino acids. Trimming shortened V by 10 bases and J by 0 bases, and 16 bases separated the two germline ends. The CDR3 coding sequence is TGTGCCAACAATCTGGGGCGAAGCTCCTACGAGCAGTACTTC. Translating gives CANNLGRSSYEQYF.

This rearrangement joins TRBV21-1 to TRBJ2-7; TRBD1, the table's D call, lacks a check against the DNA. TRBV21-1 is a listed pseudogene. This CDR3 has 14 amino acids. The chain's CDR3 is CASSPYQGTHEQYF. CDR3 coding DNA: TGTGCCAGCAGCCCTTATCAGGGGACCCACGAGCAGTACTTC.

The V and J genes are TRBV6-1 and TRBJ2-5; TRBD1 agrees at 8 bases. The germline V gene has CDR1 MNHNS and CDR2 SASEGT. The CDR3 has 17 residues. V lost 3 bases, J lost 1 base, and 10 bases stayed unmatched. The CDR3 loop is CASSEGPGQGPQETQYF. The CDR3 coding sequence is TGTGCCAGCAGTGAGGGACCCGGACAGGGCCCCCAAGAGACCCAGTACTTC.

This clone has just one count. V usage is TRBV2 and J usage is TRBJ2-3; TRBD1 matches at 9 bases. This CDR3 region has 12 residues. The germline gives CDR1 SNHLY, CDR2 FYNNEI. The junction had 4 bases not matched to a gene; V was cut back by 6 bases and J by 9 bases. The CDR3: CASSGTGNTQYF. In DNA, the CDR3 is TGTGCCAGCAGCGGGACAGGGAACACGCAGTATTTT.

The chain has TRBV5-6 and TRBJ2-3, with 12 bases aligning to TRBD2. The CDR3 length is 15 residues. Losses at the gene ends were 4 bases for V and 5 bases for J; bases not matched to a gene: 5. Germline-derived CDR1 and CDR2 are SGHDT and YYEEEE. CDR3 region: CASSLGLAGLDTQYF. DNA for the CDR3: TGTGCCAGCAGCCTTGGACTAGCGGGGTTAGATACGCAGTATTTT.

The CDR3 loop reads CASRWDRGRTEAFF. CDR3 DNA: TGTGCCAGCAGGTGGGACAGGGGGCGCACTGAAGCTTTCTTT. This chain uses TRBV5-5 with TRBJ1-1; 12 bases align to TRBD1. V was pared by 5 bases and J by 4 bases, with 3 bases of the junction left unmatched. This CDR3 contains 14 residues. Germline V lookup: CDR1 SGHKS, CDR2 YYEKEE (reference sequence).

The chain combines TRBV21-1 with TRBJ2-5; TRBD1, the table's D call, was not compared with the DNA. TRBV21-1 is designated a pseudogene. The CDR3 sequence is 17 residues long. CDR3 nucleotide sequence: TGTGCCAGCAGCACATACCACGACAGGGAGGTTTGGGAGACCCAGTACTTC. Protein: CASSTYHDREVWETQYF.

The rearrangement joins TRBV14 to TRBJ2-7, with 7 bases aligning to TRBD1. The CDR3 has 14 residues. Germline V gene lookup returns CDR1 SGHDN and CDR2 FVKESK. V shed 6 bases, J shed 2 bases, and the junction held 7 bases outside the gene matches. The DNA for the CDR3 is TGTGCCAGCAGACGAACAGGGGAGCCCTACGAGCAGTACTTC. Translation gives CASRRTGEPYEQYF.